The rows below give T cell receptor beta chains drawn from one sample of a study of T cell repertoires in aging, cancer and after chemotherapy. A single record per CDR3 protein comes from TCRdb applying MiXCR to the multiplex PCR reads. The data hold 8,400 or so distinct CDR3 sequences, with more than 50% observed a single time. The sequencing input was blood. The receptors stem from a human donor in good health. CDR3s include the opening cysteine and the closing phenylalanine or tryptophan. D genes are given only for firm matches. Clone size is shown for a subset of rows, as once, few, many or a class of expanded clone.

D	size	V	J	CDR3	DNA
NA	NA	TRBV29-1	TRBJ2-5	CSVLNTGRETQYF	TGCAGCGTCCTAAATACAGGGAGGGAGACCCAGTACTTC
TRBD1	few	TRBV12-3/TRBV12-4	TRBJ2-1	CASSPPSGTGAYNEQFF	TGTGCCAGCAGTCCACCCTCCGGGACAGGGGCCTACAATGAGCAGTTCTTC
NA	NA	TRBV6-2/TRBV6-3	TRBJ2-7	CASRDFPYEQYF	TGTGCCAGCCGGGACTTCCCCTACGAGCAGTACTTC
TRBD2	NA	TRBV6-5	TRBJ2-2	CASSSLAENTGELFF	TGTGCCAGCAGTTCTCTAGCGGAGAACACCGGGGAGCTGTTTTTT
NA	NA	TRBV5-1	TRBJ2-7	CASSLSSPLQQYF	TGCGCCAGCAGCCTCTCTTCTCCCCTCCAGCAGTACTTC
TRBD1	NA	TRBV5-4	TRBJ1-4	CASSTGGPEKLFF	TGTGCCAGCAGCACAGGGGGACCTGAAAAACTGTTTTTT
TRBD1	NA	TRBV5-4	TRBJ1-2	CASSLAGGDRGPNYGYTF	TGTGCCAGCAGCTTGGCTGGGGGGGACAGGGGTCCTAACTATGGCTACACCTTC
NA	NA	TRBV12-3/TRBV12-4	TRBJ1-2	CASSLGVAYGYTF	TGTGCCAGCAGTTTAGGGGTGGCCTATGGCTACACCTTC
NA	NA	TRBV19	TRBJ1-3	CASSDTGGNTIYF	TGTGCCAGTAGTGATACAGGGGGAAACACCATATATTTT
NA	few	TRBV19	TRBJ1-2	CASTEGRLANYGYTF	TGTGCCAGTACTGAAGGACGATTAGCTAACTATGGCTACACCTTC
NA	few	TRBV5-1	TRBJ2-1	CASSLGQVNEQFF	TGCGCCAGCAGCTTGGGCCAGGTCAATGAGCAGTTCTTC
TRBD2	NA	TRBV20-1	TRBJ2-1	CSAQILAVSYNEQFF	TGCAGTGCACAGATACTAGCGGTCTCCTACAATGAGCAGTTCTTC
TRBD1	NA	TRBV24-1	TRBJ2-5	CATSDRDRGRETQYF	TGTGCCACCAGTGATCGGGACAGGGGTCGTGAGACCCAGTACTTC
NA	few	TRBV6-5	TRBJ2-5	CASSSHSQTQYF	TGTGCCAGCAGTTCGCACTCACAGACCCAGTACTTC
NA	NA	TRBV12-3/TRBV12-4	TRBJ1-1	CASAVAWGTEAFF	TGTGCCAGCGCCGTAGCGTGGGGAACTGAAGCTTTCTTT
TRBD2	NA	TRBV18	TRBJ2-3	CASQASGGAGITDTQYF	TGTGCCAGCCAAGCTAGCGGGGGGGCCGGGATCACAGATACGCAGTATTTT
NA	NA	TRBV6-5	TRBJ2-7	CASSYGAGGEQYF	TGTGCCAGCAGTTACGGCGCGGGCGGCGAGCAGTACTTC
NA	NA	TRBV6-1	TRBJ1-6	CASKATSSYNSPLHF	TGTGCCAGCAAAGCTACGAGCTCCTATAATTCACCCCTCCACTTT
NA	NA	TRBV27	TRBJ1-2	CASSLYRGQNYGYTF	TGTGCCAGCAGTTTATATAGGGGACAAAACTATGGCTACACCTTC
NA	NA	TRBV15	TRBJ1-2	CATSRSGTYGYTF	TGTGCCACCAGCAGGTCAGGAACGTATGGCTACACCTTC
NA	NA	TRBV5-6	TRBJ2-1	CASSLLRAENEQFF	TGTGCCAGCAGCTTGCTAAGAGCGGAGAATGAGCAGTTCTTC
TRBD1	few	TRBV6-1	TRBJ1-2	CASSTAGTGPYGYTF	TGTGCCAGCAGTACCGCCGGGACAGGGCCCTATGGCTACACCTTC
NA	NA	TRBV6-5	TRBJ2-7	CASSYLRTETYEQYF	TGTGCCAGCAGTTACCTTAGGACAGAGACCTACGAGCAGTACTTC
NA	few	TRBV6-2/TRBV6-3	TRBJ1-2	CASSSFGVWNGYTF	TGTGCCAGCAGTTCCTTTGGAGTGTGGAATGGCTACACCTTC
NA	NA	TRBV7-6	TRBJ2-1	CASSSPRDSDEQFF	TGTGCCAGCAGCAGTCCACGGGACTCCGATGAGCAGTTCTTC
NA	NA	TRBV7-6	TRBJ1-1	CASSYLGQANRFMNTKAFF	TGTGCCAGCAGTTACCTTGGGCAGGCCAACAGGTTTATGAACACTAAAGCTTTCTTT
NA	NA	TRBV20-1	TRBJ1-1	CSAWTGNTEAFF	TGCAGTGCGTGGACGGGGAACACTGAAGCTTTCTTT
TRBD1	NA	TRBV5-6	TRBJ2-7	CASRDVTGQGSYEQYF	TGTGCCAGCAGAGACGTAACGGGACAGGGTTCCTACGAGCAGTACTTC
TRBD1	NA	TRBV27	TRBJ1-5	CASSPRGQGFQPQHF	TGTGCCAGCAGCCCCAGGGGACAGGGCTTTCAGCCCCAGCATTTT
NA	NA	TRBV5-4	TRBJ2-1	CASSSGASSYNEQFF	TGTGCCAGCAGCTCGGGGGCGAGCTCCTACAATGAGCAGTTCTTC
TRBD1	few	TRBV29-1	TRBJ1-2	CSVATGTNYGYTF	TGCAGCGTTGCGACAGGGACTAACTATGGCTACACCTTC
NA	NA	TRBV5-5	TRBJ1-2	CASSLGPQNYGYTF	TGTGCCAGCAGCTTGGGTCCCCAGAACTATGGCTACACCTTC
NA	NA	TRBV5-6	TRBJ2-7	CASSLAPRGEQYF	TGTGCCAGCAGCTTGGCCCCGCGAGGCGAGCAGTACTTC
NA	NA	TRBV5-4	TRBJ1-6	CASSRLFNSPLHF	TGTGCCAGCAGCCGTCTATTCAATTCACCCCTCCACTTT
TRBD1	NA	TRBV6-2/TRBV6-3	TRBJ1-2	CASSSFSGTGGSGYTF	TGTGCCAGCAGTTCATTCTCCGGGACAGGGGGCAGTGGCTACACCTTC
NA	NA	TRBV30	TRBJ2-2	CAWGQKGGTGELFF	TGTGCCTGGGGTCAAAAGGGGGGCACCGGGGAGCTGTTTTTT
TRBD1	NA	TRBV5-6	TRBJ1-2	CASSPGQGNYGYTF	TGTGCCAGCAGTCCCGGACAGGGGAACTATGGCTACACCTTC
TRBD1	NA	TRBV6-4	TRBJ2-3	CASSEQTPGQGVDTQYF	TGTGCCAGCAGTGAGCAGACTCCGGGACAGGGGGTTGATACGCAGTATTTT
NA	NA	TRBV30	TRBJ2-3	CAWSRQVSDTQYF	TGTGCCTGGAGTCGACAGGTGTCAGATACGCAGTATTTT
NA	NA	TRBV30	TRBJ1-5	CAWSDQGNQPQHF	TGTGCCTGGAGCGATCAGGGCAATCAGCCCCAGCATTTT
NA	few	TRBV5-6	TRBJ1-1	CASSSNRLTEAFF	TGTGCCAGCAGCTCGAATCGCTTGACTGAAGCTTTCTTT
NA	few	TRBV27	TRBJ1-2	CASSLGSNYGYTF	TGTGCCAGCAGTTTAGGGTCAAACTATGGCTACACCTTC
NA	once	TRBV28	TRBJ1-1	CASSFGLRNTEAFF	TGTGCCAGCAGTTTCGGACTCCGGAACACTGAAGCTTTCTTT
NA	NA	TRBV29-1	TRBJ1-5	CSVDSGGGNQPQHF	TGCAGCGTTGATTCTGGGGGTGGCAATCAGCCCCAGCATTTT
NA	NA	TRBV6-5	TRBJ1-2	CASSYSPEADYGYTF	TGTGCCAGCAGTTACTCGCCAGAGGCGGACTATGGCTACACCTTC
NA	NA	TRBV7-4	TRBJ1-6	CASSYETGRSPLHF	TGTGCCAGCAGCTATGAAACAGGGAGGTCACCCCTCCACTTT
NA	NA	TRBV10-1	TRBJ1-1	CASSETVNTEAFF	TGCGCCAGCAGTGAGACAGTGAACACTGAAGCTTTCTTT
TRBD1	NA	TRBV13	TRBJ1-2	CASSWTGINYGYTF	TGTGCCAGCAGCTGGACAGGGATTAACTATGGCTACACCTTC
TRBD1	NA	TRBV29-1	TRBJ1-2	CSVDRTGYGYTF	TGCAGCGTGGATAGGACAGGTTATGGCTACACCTTC
TRBD2	NA	TRBV30	TRBJ2-4	CAWSTRTSGTLDIQYF	TGTGCCTGGAGTACTAGGACTAGCGGGACCCTAGACATTCAGTACTTC
NA	NA	TRBV20-1	TRBJ2-2	CSARAPSGTGELFF	TGCAGTGCTAGAGCCCCCTCAGGCACCGGGGAGCTGTTTTTT
TRBD2	NA	TRBV5-4	TRBJ2-2	CASSLSGGIGELFF	TGTGCCAGCAGCTTAAGCGGGGGAATCGGGGAGCTGTTTTTT
NA	once	TRBV27	TRBJ2-7	CASSLFSQPRLGVTYEQYF	TGTGCCAGCAGTTTATTTTCCCAACCACGGCTAGGAGTTACCTACGAGCAGTACTTC
NA	few	TRBV10-3	TRBJ2-7	CATKNSSYEQYF	TGTGCCACCAAGAACAGTTCCTACGAGCAGTACTTC
TRBD2	few	TRBV6-5	TRBJ2-3	CASSYSGGAGDTQYF	TGTGCCAGCAGTTACAGCGGGGGGGCCGGAGATACGCAGTATTTT
NA	NA	TRBV7-2	TRBJ2-5	CASREGQETQYF	TGTGCCAGCAGGGAGGGGCAAGAGACCCAGTACTTC
TRBD2	NA	TRBV6-1	TRBJ2-1	CASRKFLAGSYNEQFF	TGTGCCAGCAGGAAATTTCTAGCGGGTTCCTACAATGAGCAGTTCTTC
NA	NA	TRBV12-3/TRBV12-4	TRBJ2-7	CASSRGAWVGSINEQYF	TGTGCCAGCAGCCGCGGAGCTTGGGTCGGGAGCATCAACGAGCAGTACTTC